A selection of T cell receptor beta chains follows, all from one sample in a study of blood T cells in healthy people across ages. TCRdb independently ran MiXCR on the 5' RACE reads; one entry per CDR3 protein. The sample gives roughly 1,300,000 distinct CDR3 sequences, roughly 60% of which show up once; roughly 6.3% is in the top ten. The sample consisted of blood. The origin of the receptors is a man aged 18 to 29 in good health. The CDR3 runs from the conserved cysteine through the conserved F or W. A D gene is named only where the DNA matches it firmly. Size is omitted from some rows. Given values are once, few, many or a class for expanded clones.

>TRBV11-2|16|TRBJ2-5|few|NA
TGTGCCAGCAGCTTAGATTTTGCCAGCGGTCCGGGGACCCAGTACTTC
CASSLDFASGPGTQYF
>TRBV20-1|16|TRBJ2-3|NA|NA
TGCAGTGCTAGAGGTTTAGCGGATCGAACCACAGATACGCAGTATTTT
CSARGLADRTTDTQYF
>TRBV7-2|18|TRBJ2-7|NA|TRBD2
TGTGCCAGCGGCCACATTTTCGCGACTAGCGTGGGGTCTGCCGAGCAGTACTTC
CASGHIFATSVGSAEQYF
>TRBV6-4|13|TRBJ1-6|NA|TRBD1
TGTGCCAGTGGACAGGGAGGTGATTCACCCCTCCACTTT
CASGQGGDSPLHF
>TRBV5-5|15|TRBJ2-7|few|TRBD1
TGTGCCAGCAGCTCGGGACAGGGGGCGCCATACGAGCAGTACTTC
CASSSGQGAPYEQYF
>TRBV11-2|14|TRBJ2-7|NA|NA
TGTGCCAGCGTCCCGGTCTTTGGAGGCTACGAGCAGTACTTC
CASVPVFGGYEQYF
>TRBV4-1|17|TRBJ1-2|NA|NA
TGCGCCAGCAGCCAAGACACCTATCCCGGGCAGCGGTATGGCTACACCTTC
CASSQDTYPGQRYGYTF
>TRBV12-3/TRBV12-4|13|TRBJ2-5|NA|TRBD1
TGTGCCAGCAGTTATGACAGGGCAGAGACCCAGTACTTC
CASSYDRAETQYF
>TRBV6-1|16|TRBJ1-5|few|NA
TGTGCCAGCAGTGAATTTAGCAGGGGAATCAATCAGCCCCAGCATTTT
CASSEFSRGINQPQHF
>TRBV7-2|15|TRBJ2-7|NA|NA
TGTGCCAGCAGCTTCGGCAGGCCCGACACCTACGAGCAGTACTTC
CASSFGRPDTYEQYF
>TRBV4-2|15|TRBJ2-7|NA|NA
TGTGCCAGCAGCCTTGGAATCACGGGGTCCTACGAGCAGTACTTC
CASSLGITGSYEQYF
>TRBV20-1|15|TRBJ2-1|NA|TRBD1
TGCAGTGCTAGCCCTGGACAGGGGACAGGCAATGAGCAGTTCTTC
CSASPGQGTGNEQFF
>TRBV6-2/TRBV6-3|15|TRBJ2-1|NA|TRBD1
TGTGCCAGCAGGCAACAGGGGCCATCCTACAATGAGCAGTTCTTC
CASRQQGPSYNEQFF
>TRBV7-8|17|TRBJ1-6|NA|NA
TGTGCCAGCAGCTTAAGCCCGGATTCTTACGGCAATTCACCCCTCCACTTT
CASSLSPDSYGNSPLHF
>TRBV6-5|13|TRBJ2-2|NA|NA
TGTGCCAGCAGTTACTCGAGTTACGGGGAGCTGTTTTTT
CASSYSSYGELFF
>TRBV27|14|TRBJ1-6|NA|NA
TGTGCCAGCAGGATGGGAGTTAATAATTCACCCCTCCACTTT
CASRMGVNNSPLHF
>TRBV12-3/TRBV12-4|17|TRBJ2-3|NA|TRBD1
TGTGCCAGCAGTCCACGAACCGGGACAGGGATCACAGATACGCAGTATTTT
CASSPRTGTGITDTQYF
>TRBV6-5|13|TRBJ1-6|few|NA
TGTGCCAGCAGTGGTTGGGATAATTCACCCCTCCACTTT
CASSGWDNSPLHF
>TRBV10-3|13|TRBJ2-7|NA|NA
TGTGCCATCAGTGCCGGGGTGGTGGACGAGCAGTACTTC
CAISAGVVDEQYF
>TRBV12-3/TRBV12-4|16|TRBJ1-5|NA|NA
TGTGCCAGCAGCGGGCCGAGAAGGGGAGGGGGTCAGCCCCAGCATTTT
CASSGPRRGGGQPQHF
>TRBV4-1|16|TRBJ1-2|NA|NA
TGCGCCAGCAGCCAAGATGGCAGTAAGAGATTCTATGGCTACACCTTC
CASSQDGSKRFYGYTF
>TRBV27|16|TRBJ2-5|NA|NA
TGTGCCAGCAGTTTACGGCAGGGCTTTCCCCAAGAGACCCAGTACTTC
CASSLRQGFPQETQYF
>TRBV7-2|15|TRBJ2-3|few|TRBD2
TGTGCCAGCAGCTCGGGACTAGCGATCTCAGATACGCAGTATTTT
CASSSGLAISDTQYF
>TRBV6-2/TRBV6-3|17|TRBJ2-1|NA|NA
TGTGCCAGCAGTTACGTAGGTCGCCCCCAGGGAGGAGATGAGCAGTTCTTC
CASSYVGRPQGGDEQFF
>TRBV7-9|16|TRBJ2-7|few|TRBD2
TGTGCCAGCAGCTCCTCCCGGACTAGCGGGATCTACGAGCAGTACTTC
CASSSSRTSGIYEQYF
>TRBV6-2/TRBV6-3|12|TRBJ1-2|NA|NA
TGTGCCAGTGCTGACGGTTTCTATGGCTACACCTTC
CASADGFYGYTF
>TRBV20-1|15|TRBJ1-1|NA|NA
TGCAGTGCTAGAGCCTGGGGTCAGACGAACACTGAAGCTTTCTTT
CSARAWGQTNTEAFF
>TRBV12-3/TRBV12-4|18|TRBJ2-5|NA|NA
TGTGCCAGCAGTTTGAGGACCGAGGGGACACCCAAAGGAAAGACCCAGTACTTC
CASSLRTEGTPKGKTQYF
>TRBV5-1|15|TRBJ2-1|NA|NA
TGCGCCAGCAGCTTGGTCCAGGGTATCGGGGATGAGCAGTTCTTC
CASSLVQGIGDEQFF
>TRBV12-3/TRBV12-4|12|TRBJ2-7|NA|NA
TGTGCCAGCAAGGACAACTCATACGAGCAGTACTTC
CASKDNSYEQYF
>TRBV5-1|13|TRBJ2-5|NA|TRBD2
TGCGCCAGCAGTACCGGGACTAGAGAGACCCAGTACTTC
CASSTGTRETQYF
>TRBV29-1|16|TRBJ1-2|NA|TRBD1
TGCAGCGTTGGTGGGGACAGGGCCCTCTCTAACTATGGCTACACCTTC
CSVGGDRALSNYGYTF
>TRBV14|17|TRBJ2-1|NA|NA
TGTGCCAGCAGCAGTAATTACGGGGACGCCACCAACAATGAGCAGTTCTTC
CASSSNYGDATNNEQFF
>TRBV20-1|13|TRBJ1-2|NA|NA
TGCAGTGCTAGAGAGGGGTCGAACTATGGCTACACCTTC
CSAREGSNYGYTF
>TRBV7-6|13|TRBJ2-5|NA|NA
TGTGCCAGCACCCCGGCAGGGGCTAGAGAGCAGTACTTC
CASTPAGAREQYF
>TRBV27|18|TRBJ2-3|NA|TRBD2
TGTGCCAGCAGTTTACTCCTAGCGGGAGGCCCAAGCACAGATACGCAGTATTTT
CASSLLLAGGPSTDTQYF
>TRBV12-3/TRBV12-4|16|TRBJ2-7|NA|NA
TGTGCCAGCAGCTCCGACGGGGAAGTGTTGGACGATGAGCAGTACTTC
CASSSDGEVLDDEQYF
>TRBV12-3/TRBV12-4|16|TRBJ1-5|NA|NA
TGTGCCAGCAGTTTCGTCGGCAGACCTTTGGATCAGCCCCAGCATTTT
CASSFVGRPLDQPQHF